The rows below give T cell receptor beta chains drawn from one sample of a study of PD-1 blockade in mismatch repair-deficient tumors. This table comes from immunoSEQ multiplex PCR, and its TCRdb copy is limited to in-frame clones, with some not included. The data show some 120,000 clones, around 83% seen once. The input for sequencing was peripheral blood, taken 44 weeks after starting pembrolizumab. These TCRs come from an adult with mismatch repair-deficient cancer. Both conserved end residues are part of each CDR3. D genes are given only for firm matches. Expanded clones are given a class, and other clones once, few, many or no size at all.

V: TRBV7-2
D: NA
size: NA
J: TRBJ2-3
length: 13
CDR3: CASSLRPGDTQYF
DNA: TGTGCCAGCAGCTTACGGCCGGGAGATACGCAGTATTTT

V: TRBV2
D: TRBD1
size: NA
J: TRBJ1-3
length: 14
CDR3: CASSAQGAGNTIYF
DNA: TGTGCCAGCAGCGCCCAGGGGGCTGGAAACACCATATATTTT

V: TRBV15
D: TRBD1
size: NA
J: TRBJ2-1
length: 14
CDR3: CATSVGTDYNEQFF
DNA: TGTGCCACCAGCGTCGGGACAGACTACAATGAGCAGTTCTTC

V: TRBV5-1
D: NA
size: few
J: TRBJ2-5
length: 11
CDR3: CASSSQETQYF
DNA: TGCGCCAGCAGCTCCCAAGAGACCCAGTACTTC

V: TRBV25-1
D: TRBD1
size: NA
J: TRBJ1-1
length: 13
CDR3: CASLDRADTEAFF
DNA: TGTGCCAGCCTAGACAGGGCGGACACTGAAGCTTTCTTT

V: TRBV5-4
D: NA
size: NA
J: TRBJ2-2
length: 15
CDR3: CASSSQGWFPGELFF
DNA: TGTGCCAGCAGCTCCCAGGGATGGTTCCCCGGGGAGCTGTTTTTT

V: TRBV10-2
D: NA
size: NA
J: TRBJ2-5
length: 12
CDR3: CASSESKETQYF
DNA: TGCGCCAGCAGTGAGTCCAAAGAGACCCAGTACTTC

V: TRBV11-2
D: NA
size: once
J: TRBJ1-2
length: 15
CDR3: CASSLGGAMNYGYTF
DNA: TGTGCCAGCAGCTTAGGGGGGGCAATGAACTATGGCTACACCTTC

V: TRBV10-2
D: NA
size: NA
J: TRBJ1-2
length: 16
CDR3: CASSELRIWTMGGYTF
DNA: TGCGCCAGCAGTGAGTTGAGGATTTGGACGATGGGTGGCTACACCTTC

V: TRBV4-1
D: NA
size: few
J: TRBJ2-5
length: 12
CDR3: CASSQDWETQYF
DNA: TGCGCCAGCAGCCAAGACTGGGAGACCCAGTACTTC

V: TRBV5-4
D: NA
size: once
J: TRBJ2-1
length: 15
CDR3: CASSLAPGQSDEQFF
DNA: TGTGCCAGCAGCTTGGCCCCGGGCCAGTCGGATGAGCAGTTCTTC

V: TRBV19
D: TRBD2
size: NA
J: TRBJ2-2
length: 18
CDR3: CASSIRASGRADTGELFF
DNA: TGTGCCAGTAGTATCAGAGCTAGCGGGAGGGCCGACACCGGGGAGCTGTTTTTT

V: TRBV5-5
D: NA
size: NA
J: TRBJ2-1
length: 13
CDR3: CASSFLISHEQFF
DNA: TGTGCCAGCAGCTTCCTAATCTCGCATGAGCAGTTCTTC

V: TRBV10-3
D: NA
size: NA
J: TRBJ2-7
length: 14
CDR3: CAISDGLHTYEQYF
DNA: TGTGCCATCAGTGACGGACTTCACACCTACGAGCAGTACTTC

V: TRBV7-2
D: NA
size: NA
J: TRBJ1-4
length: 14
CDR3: CASSFGRGGEKLFF
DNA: TGTGCCAGCAGCTTTGGCCGGGGCGGGGAAAAACTGTTTTTT

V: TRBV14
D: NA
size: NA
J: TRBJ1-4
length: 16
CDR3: CASSQDQGRNNEKLFF
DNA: TGTGCCAGCAGCCAAGATCAGGGACGGAATAATGAAAAACTGTTTTTT

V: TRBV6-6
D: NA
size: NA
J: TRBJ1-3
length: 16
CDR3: CASSRVGEASGNTIYF
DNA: TGTGCCAGCAGCCGAGTGGGTGAAGCCTCTGGAAACACCATATATTTT